The following is a T cell receptor (beta chain) sequence with its context. The target antigen is unknown. This CDR3 contains 13 residues. Germline V CDR1 and CDR2: SGHKS, YYEKEE (reference sequence). Trimming took 3 bases from V and 2 from J, leaving 8 bases between them. The sample comes from a study of cytomegalovirus exposure and HLA in healthy donors. Turning to the study itself: Sequencing of 150 million to 200 million T cells in an earlier analysis found roughly 120 million unique TCR beta sequences. Study findings and constraints: V- and J-gene trimming in TCR beta was tied to a missense DCLRE1C variant by an analysis performed later. Later on, an analysis tied 15,000 or so TCR beta sequences to HLA alleles at 0.05 false discovery rate.

The primer mix had 60 Vbeta and 13 Jbeta primers. The data were produced by immunoSEQ multiplex PCR, yet TCRdb's version contains in-frame clones alone and is incomplete. Here the sample spans 200,000 to 250,000 clones, more than 65% being singletons. Unrecorded immune exposure was likely among donors, who were nominally healthy when sampled. The receptor comes from a woman between 25 and 40 years old in good health and CMV-seronegative. Sample: PBMCs. The V gene is TRBV5-5, the J gene TRBJ1-1, with D perhaps matching TRBD1 (5 bases). The CDR3: CASSWGGNTEAFF. The DNA of the CDR3 is TGTGCCAGCAGCTGGGGGGGTAACACTGAAGCTTTCTTT.